The present entry profiles one T cell receptor beta chain with its context. Its antigen is not identified. The protocol was immunoSEQ multiplex PCR, while the TCRdb copy is restricted to in-frame clones and leaves out a portion. The profile shows 100,000 or so clones, around 91% of them singletons. The data originate from a study of T cell responses to AZD1222 COVID-19 vaccine. Study-wide points: The number of AZD1222 recipients seropositive at baseline was only five to seven.

This CDR3 spans 14 amino acids. Trimming shortened V by 3 bases and J by 1 base, and 9 bases separated the two germline ends. Germline V gene lookup returns CDR1 MNHEY and CDR2 SVGAGI. This chain joins TRBV6-5 and TRBJ1-1; D gene unclear. This TCR was recovered from an adult who received the AZD1222 COVID-19 vaccine. Sequences were derived from peripheral blood, sampled 28 days after the second AZD1222 dose. The chain's CDR3 is CASSYGGENTEAFF. The CDR3 bases are TGTGCCAGCAGTTATGGAGGTGAGAACACTGAAGCTTTCTTT.